The clone carrying this T cell receptor (beta chain) was seen once. Its antigen remains unidentified. This sample stems from a study of shared clonotypes between healthy human individuals. Study-wide points: Only blood samples were collected, and tissue repertoires likely differ. Clonotype sharing levels among donors were expected to vary with sequencing depth.

Deep-level running was used for the assay. Some 30,000 T cell genomes, or 200 to 250 ng DNA, went into the sorted-subset replicate PCRs. Sequencing was performed with immunoSEQ multiplex PCR; in TCRdb, only in-frame clones are kept and a portion is missing. The sample has roughly 700,000 clones; 74% are singletons. The V end lost 2 bases, the J end lost 6 bases, and 11 bases lay between the germline ends. This CDR3 has 13 amino acids. Germline V CDR1 and CDR2: SGHNT, YYREEE (reference sequence). The V call is TRBV5-4, the J call TRBJ1-2; possible D gene TRBD1, 6 bases. The source is a woman younger than 45 in good health. Input material: memory CD4+ T cells sorted from blood. The subset: CD45RA-negative fraction. The CDR3 DNA reads TGTGCCAGCAGCTTTCCGGGGGGCCATGGCTACACCTTC. As protein: CASSFPGGHGYTF.